Listed here is a single T cell receptor (beta chain). The target antigen is unknown. The sample comes from a study of cytomegalovirus exposure and HLA in healthy donors. Study details: Early on, a data release was issued that held some 85 million unique TCRs from HLA-typed donors.

The PCR made use of 60 Vbeta and 13 Jbeta primers. Data came from immunoSEQ multiplex PCR; TCRdb stores just in-frame clones and leaves some out. Of some 130,000 clones in the sample, roughly three quarters were seen once. Whole-study results and caveats: Cytomegalovirus-associated status was assigned to about 150 TCR beta chains. In a later analysis, DRB1 alleles had the most associated TCRs; HLA-C alleles the fewest. Most subjects had HLA-A and HLA-B alleles reportedly predicted accurately by TCR beta sequences.

The CDR3 totals 14 residues. Per germline, CDR1 SGHVS and CDR2 FQNEAQ. V was clipped by 3 bases and J by 6 bases; unmatched bases: 4. The chain joins TRBV7-8 to TRBJ2-3, with TRBD2 identical over 9 bases. The sequencing input was PBMCs. The clonotype was recovered from a female donor in good health and CMV-seronegative. CDR3 nucleotides: TGTGCCAGCAGCTTGCGGGGGGGCCCGGATACGCAGTATTTT. Amino acids: CASSLRGGPDTQYF.